This T cell receptor (beta chain) came from a study of T-cell reconstitution after alpha-beta-depleted transplantation in children. Study-wide results and limits: There were some patients whose high TCRbeta diversity at day 60 came from surviving recipient T cells and thymic progenitors. As was reported, about two months after transplant, alpha-beta T cells came from several hundred expanded graft clones. One year post-transplant, T-cell counts and diversity were largely derived from T cells produced anew.

The V end lost 0 bases, the J end lost 0 bases, and 5 bases lay between the germline ends. Germline CDR1 is MNHNS and CDR2 is SASEGT. This CDR3 region has 14 residues. This clonotype was seen many times. The antigen remains undetermined. Unique molecular identifiers featured in how the TCRbeta library was prepared. TCRdb redid the calling of the PCR reads with MiXCR, one entry per CDR3 protein. The data show about 200,000 distinct CDR3 sequences, with roughly 6.3% seen just once and around 4.4% held by the top ten. The J gene is TRBJ1-1, the V gene TRBV6-1; D unclear. The specimen comprised PBMCs, sampled before TCRalphabeta/CD19-depleted stem cell transplant. This TCR was sampled from a girl less than two years old with combined immunodeficiency, due to receive a stem cell transplant. The CDR3 coding sequence is TGTGCCAGCAGTGAAGCGCTCATGAACACTGAAGCTTTCTTT. Its translation is CASSEALMNTEAFF.